A single sample is the source of the 8 T cell receptor beta chains below, sequenced in a study of regulatory T cells after allogeneic stem cell transplantation. SMARTer RACE cDNA synthesis from RNA preceded amplification of the TCR beta CDR3 region. TCRdb re-analysed the 5' RACE reads in MiXCR, keeping a single row per CDR3 protein. In the table there are some 980 distinct CDR3 sequences, 15% to 20% of which are singletons. Sample: sorted CD4+ T cells from blood (whether regulatory or conventional is not recorded), taken 30 days after allogeneic stem cell transplant. These receptors all stem from a human patient who had an allogeneic stem cell transplant, so the T cells may come from the graft donor.

Sample share makes this clonotype large. This sequence joins TRBV5-1 and TRBJ2-3; TRBD2 might be the D (5 bases). The CDR3 is 13 residues long. Looked up from germline, CDR1 is SGHRS and CDR2 is YFSETQ. Trimming took 5 bases from V and 4 from J, leaving 11 bases between them. This chain's CDR3 is CASRMLGADTQYF. The DNA of the CDR3 is TGCGCCAGCAGGATGCTCGGGGCAGATACGCAGTATTTT.

By share of the sample, this clonotype is large (0.1 to 1%). This chain connects TRBV5-1 to TRBJ2-7, with a possible D match to TRBD1 (5 bases). Per germline, CDR1 SGHRS and CDR2 YFSETQ. The CDR3 has 15 amino acids. Trimming took 1 base from V and 5 from J, leaving 16 bases between them. CDR3 sequence (DNA): TGCGCCAGCAGCTTGCTTTTCAGGGCTTGGGACGAGCAGTACTTC. This sequence encodes CASSLLFRAWDEQYF.

By share, this clonotype ranks as large. The V call is TRBV29-1, the J call TRBJ2-7; unclear D gene. The germline V and J ends were trimmed by 4 bases and 4 bases, with 17 bases remaining between them. In germline, CDR1 is SQVTM, CDR2 ANQGSEA. This CDR3 region has 14 residues. CDR3 nucleotides: TGCAGCGTTGGAGTTCTGGCAGTCCAGTACGAGCAGTACTTC. As protein: CSVGVLAVQYEQYF.

This clonotype was detected only a few times. The chain is built from TRBV28 and TRBJ1-1; no clear D gene. The germline gives CDR1 MDHEN, CDR2 SYDVKM. The CDR3 length is 12 residues. Trimming cost V 7 bases and J 3 bases, with 9 bases left between them. CDR3 nucleotide sequence: TGTGCCAGCAAATCGGTCGACACTGAAGCTTTCTTT. Amino acid sequence: CASKSVDTEAFF.

By frequency in the sample, this clonotype is large. This chain connects TRBV12-3 or TRBV12-4 to TRBJ1-3; D gene uncertain. The ends were cut back, 4 bases at V and 4 bases at J, with 8 bases in the middle. CDR3 length: 13 amino acids. The DNA of the CDR3 is TGTGCCAGCAGTTCCATCCTCGGAAACACCATATATTTT. This gives the protein CASSSILGNTIYF.

In regard to this clonotype: A read error is likely, as this CDR3 ends without the conserved phenylalanine or tryptophan. The CDR3 DNA reads TGTGCCTGGGCGCGTGGACAGGGGGCCTTTAGAGCTTTCCTT. The encoded protein is CAWARGQGAFRAFL. J is TRBJ1-1 and V is TRBV30, with 11 bases matching TRBD1. This CDR3 contains 14 residues. J gave up 10 bases and V 5 bases, and 12 bases lay outside the gene matches. CDR1 is GTSNPN, CDR2 SVGIG, per germline (reference sequence).

This clonotype was picked up a small number of times. A read error is possible here, since a much larger clone lies one base away. V usage is TRBV20-1 and J usage is TRBJ2-3, with TRBD2 matching 14 bases. V shed 6 bases and J 7 bases; nucleotides not matched to a gene: 9. This CDR3 contains 15 residues. In germline, CDR1 is DFQATT, CDR2 SNEGSKA (reference sequence). CDR3 protein: CSAEGLAGDEYTQYF. CDR3 DNA: TGCAGTGCCGAGGGACTAGCGGGAGATGAATATACGCAGTATTTT.

Relative to its sample, this clonotype is large. This sequence joins TRBV9 and TRBJ2-4; perhaps D is TRBD1 or TRBD2 (7 bases each). Germline V lookup: CDR1 SGDLS, CDR2 YYNGEE. The CDR3 runs 14 residues. V lost 1 base, J lost 8 bases, and 13 bases lay in between. CDR3 sequence reads: CASSVRQGGDIQYF. The CDR3 region has the DNA TGTGCCAGCAGCGTAAGACAGGGAGGGGACATTCAGTACTTC.